Following are 17 T cell receptor beta chains from one sample sequenced in a study of blood T cells in healthy people across ages. Using a J-beta primer mix together with a sample-barcoded 5' primer, a second PCR was run for roughly 6 to 12 cycles. MiXCR, applied by TCRdb to the 5' RACE reads, yields one record per CDR3 protein. The sample has about 650,000 distinct CDR3 sequences, about 50% seen once. Source material: blood. These TCRs come from a woman older than 75 in good health.

The chain joins TRBV7-8 to TRBJ1-1, with D hard to call. V dropped 5 bases and J dropped 0 bases, with 13 bases sitting between them. The germline gives CDR1 SGHVS, CDR2 FQNEAQ. This CDR3 has 15 amino acids. The chain's CDR3 is CASSVNKGLNTEAFF. For the CDR3, the DNA is TGTGCCAGCAGCGTCAATAAGGGATTGAACACTGAAGCTTTCTTT.

This clonotype was picked up a small number of times. The genes are TRBV3-1 and TRBJ2-7; the D gene is possibly TRBD1 (5 bases). Germline V lookup: CDR1 LGHDT, CDR2 YNNKEL (reference sequence). V lost 2 bases and J lost 0, with 11 bases in between. This CDR3 region has 15 residues. CDR3 sequence (DNA): TGTGCCAGCAGCCAAATCCAGGACAACTCCTACGAGCAGTACTTC. Translating it yields CASSQIQDNSYEQYF.

To note about this clonotype: This may be a read error: a much more frequent sequence differs by one nucleotide. The J gene is TRBJ1-2, the V gene TRBV27, with D tentatively TRBD1 (6 bases). Germline CDR1 is MNHEY and CDR2 is SMNVEV (reference sequence). The ends were cut back, 6 bases at V and 4 bases at J, with 12 bases in the middle. The CDR3 runs 13 residues. CDR3 DNA sequence: TGTGCCAGCAGCGTGAGGGGGGTCTATGGCTACACCTTC. Amino acids: CASSVRGVYGYTF.

In nucleotides, the CDR3 is TGCAGTGCCCGAGAGACTAGCGGGCCCCAAGAGACCCAGTACTTC. This gives the protein CSARETSGPQETQYF. The chain has TRBV20-1 and TRBJ2-5; 10 nucleotides match TRBD2. The V segment lost 6 bases and the J segment 1 base; nucleotides outside the gene matches: 8. CDR3 length: 15 residues. The V gene's germline CDR1 is DFQATT and CDR2 SNEGSKA (reference sequence).

The V call is TRBV6-1, the J call TRBJ1-4; 7 bases are a match to TRBD1. The V gene end was trimmed by 8 bases and the J gene end by 4 bases; junction bases not matched to a gene: 7. CDR3 length: 14 residues. Per the germline V gene, CDR1 is MNHNS and CDR2 is SASEGT. The CDR3 coding sequence is TGTGCCAGCCGAAGGACAGGCGTTAATGAAAAACTGTTTTTT. This translates into CASRRTGVNEKLFF.

This sequence joins TRBV29-1 and TRBJ2-1; 10 bases match TRBD2. With V trimmed by 5 bases and J by 6 bases, 4 bases remained unmatched. Germline CDR1 SQVTM, CDR2 ANQGSEA. CDR3 length equals 13 residues. The CDR3 sequence: CSVRSGRANEQFF. CDR3 sequence (DNA): TGCAGCGTTCGGAGCGGGAGGGCCAATGAGCAGTTCTTC.

For this clonotype: Just one base apart from a much larger clone, this may be a read error. The rearrangement uses TRBV13 and TRBJ2-1; a weak D match, TRBD2 (5 bases). The CDR3 sequence is 15 residues long. Germline assignment: CDR1 PRHDT and CDR2 FYEKMQ (reference sequence). Trimming removed 3 bases from V and 0 bases from J, with 9 bases in between. The CDR3: CASSFDLASYNEQFF. The CDR3 DNA reads TGTGCCAGCAGCTTTGATCTAGCCTCCTACAATGAGCAGTTCTTC.

The V call is TRBV20-1, the J call TRBJ2-5, with 9 positions matching TRBD1. Losses at the gene ends were 5 bases for V and 4 bases for J; bases not matched to a gene: 14. The CDR3 covers 16 residues. Germline values: CDR1 DFQATT, CDR2 SNEGSKA (reference sequence). The CDR3 sequence is CSAPPSVDRGVETQYF. CDR3 coding DNA: TGCAGTGCTCCCCCCTCAGTGGACAGGGGAGTAGAGACCCAGTACTTC.

This clonotype came up many times. In DNA form, the CDR3 reads TGTGCCAGCAGCAGGGGAGGAGGGCATAATGAAAAACTGTTTTTT. It specifies CASSRGGGHNEKLFF. The V and J genes are TRBV7-9 and TRBJ1-4, with D perhaps TRBD1 (5 bases). The V and J ends lost 5 bases and 4 bases respectively, with 14 bases between them. CDR3 length: 15 residues. Per germline, CDR1 SEHNR and CDR2 FQNEAQ (reference sequence).

For this clonotype: At one end the junction does not follow the germline gene, possibly because of a read error. The rearrangement links TRBV14 to TRBJ2-5; TRBD2 matches at 7 bases. In germline, CDR1 is SGHDN, CDR2 FVKESK. CDR3 length: 16 amino acids. The CDR3 sequence is CVSSLNLAAEGETQYF. For the CDR3, the DNA is TGTGTCAGCAGCCTCAACCTAGCGGCTGAGGGGGAGACCCAGTACTTC.

The J gene is TRBJ2-1, the V gene TRBV29-1, with D possibly TRBD2 on 6 matching bases. The CDR3 has 16 residues. Per the germline V gene, CDR1 is SQVTM and CDR2 is ANQGSEA. The germline V and J ends were trimmed by 7 bases and 1 base, with 20 bases remaining between them. CDR3 sequence (DNA): TGCAGCGCCGAACCTATCGCGGAGGGATCCTACAATGAGCAGTTCTTC. As protein: CSAEPIAEGSYNEQFF.

Many counts were recorded for this clonotype. The genes are TRBV24-1 and TRBJ2-1, with D uncertain. CDR1 and CDR2 (germline): KGHDR, SFDVKD. The CDR3 has 14 amino acids. The V end was cut by 0 bases, the J end by 5 bases, with 7 bases between. CDR3 nucleotide sequence: TGTGCCACCAGTGATTTGGGAAGCAACAATGAGCAGTTCTTC. This sequence encodes CATSDLGSNNEQFF.

The chain is built from TRBV13 and TRBJ2-5, with D hard to call. The germline CDR1 and CDR2 sequences are PRHDT and FYEKMQ (reference sequence). Trimming left V 3 bases short and J 5 bases short, with 10 bases between. CDR3 length: 13 amino acids. The CDR3, as DNA: TGTGCCAGCAGCTTGATGGCGGTGGAGACCCAGTACTTC. Protein: CASSLMAVETQYF.

This clonotype was counted a few times. The J gene is TRBJ2-5, the V gene TRBV7-2; 8 bases agree with TRBD2. This CDR3 is built from 14 residues. The V segment lost 5 bases and the J segment 10 bases; nucleotides outside the gene matches: 12. Germline CDR1 and CDR2: SGHTA and FQGNSA. Here the CDR3 DNA reads TGTGCCAGCAGCCCGATTAGCGGGACGCCGGTCCAGTACTTC. As protein: CASSPISGTPVQYF.

The J gene is TRBJ1-5, the V gene TRBV27, with 7 bases matching TRBD1. The V segment lost 5 bases and the J segment 1 base; nucleotides outside the gene matches: 5. The V gene's germline CDR1 is MNHEY and CDR2 SMNVEV (reference sequence). CDR3 length equals 15 residues. This chain's CDR3 is CASSPQGQSNQPQHF. CDR3 nucleotide sequence: TGTGCCAGCAGTCCCCAGGGACAGAGCAATCAGCCCCAGCATTTT.

Ten or more counts support this clonotype. The chain employs TRBV12-3 or TRBV12-4 and TRBJ2-1, with D possibly called TRBD1 or TRBD2 (5 bases each). This CDR3 has 12 amino acids. The V and J ends lost 4 bases and 7 bases respectively, with 8 bases between them. The CDR3 is CASSWGRNEQFF. The CDR3 DNA reads TGTGCCAGCAGTTGGGGACGGAATGAGCAGTTCTTC.

The chain recombines TRBV9 with TRBJ2-7; D is unclear. The DNA end favors TRBJ2-5, so the J call may be wrong. This CDR3 is built from 14 residues. Germline CDR1 and CDR2: SGDLS and YYNGEE. The CDR3: CASSGTIIGETQYF. The CDR3 nucleotides read TGTGCCAGCAGCGGTACGATAATCGGGGAGACCCAGTACTTC.